These T cell receptor beta chains were read from a single sample in a study of blood T cell repertoires in COVID-19. Only in-frame clones appear in the TCRdb table, and some are missing; sequencing was by immunoSEQ multiplex PCR. The sample lists roughly 220,000 clones; roughly 89% were seen once. The specimen was peripheral blood. These receptors all come from a man aged 25 to 40 who had recovered from COVID-19. Both conserved end residues are trimmed from each CDR3. The order of the fields is J gene, CDR3 length, D gene, V gene, CDR3 protein. The D gene is left open where the match is weak.

TRBJ1-3 | 14 | . | TRBV6-5 | ASSYTGTEEGNTIY
TRBJ1-4 | 13 | TRBD1 | TRBV7-8 | ASSLDRGRNEKLF
TRBJ2-7 | 14 | . | TRBV19 | ANATRQVWETYEQY
TRBJ1-1 | 7 | TRBD1 | TRBV20-1 | SQGDEAF
TRBJ2-7 | 11 | TRBD1 | TRBV30 | AWMDRGTNEQY
TRBJ2-5 | 15 | TRBD2 | TRBV3-1/TRBV3-2 | ASRPEQERGFQETQY
TRBJ2-1 | 15 | . | TRBV7-2 | ASSPVEVWQGNNEQF
TRBJ2-2 | 12 | . | TRBV29-1 | SVDKAGNTGELF
TRBJ2-7 | 12 | . | TRBV7-8 | ASSLEEGPYEQY
TRBJ2-5 | 12 | TRBD2 | TRBV6-5 | ASRTSGKQETQY
TRBJ2-3 | 12 | . | TRBV10-3 | AISAGSLTDTQY
TRBJ2-2 | 11 | . | TRBV5-1 | ASIEGETGELF
TRBJ1-2 | 11 | . | TRBV12-3/TRBV12-4 | ASSLGGGQGYT
TRBJ1-1 | 15 | . | TRBV27 | ASSSHLLFGSPTEAF
TRBJ1-2 | 11 | . | TRBV6-5 | ASSYGGNYGYT
TRBJ1-2 | 11 | . | TRBV6-6 | ASDSGVNYGYT
TRBJ2-2 | 12 | . | TRBV19 | ASLGEMDTGELF
TRBJ1-1 | 13 | . | TRBV3-1/TRBV3-2 | ASRDMGAGNTEAF
TRBJ2-1 | 12 | . | TRBV20-1 | SASRGSSYNEQF
TRBJ2-3 | 15 | TRBD2 | TRBV27 | ASSSGLAGGLTDTQY
TRBJ2-3 | 11 | . | TRBV6-4 | ASSDSVLDTQY
TRBJ1-5 | 12 | . | TRBV7-9 | ASSLVSAPGPQH